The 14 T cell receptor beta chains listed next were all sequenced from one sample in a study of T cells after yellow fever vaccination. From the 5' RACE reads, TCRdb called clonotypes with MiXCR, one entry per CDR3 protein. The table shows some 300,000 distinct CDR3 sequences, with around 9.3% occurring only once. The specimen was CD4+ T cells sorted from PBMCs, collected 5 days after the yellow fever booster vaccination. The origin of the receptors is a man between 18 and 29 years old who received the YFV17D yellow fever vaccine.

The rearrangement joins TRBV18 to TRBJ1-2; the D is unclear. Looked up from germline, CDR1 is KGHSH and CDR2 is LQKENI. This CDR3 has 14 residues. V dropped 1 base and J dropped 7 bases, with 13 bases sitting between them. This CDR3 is CASSPLEAPGGYTF. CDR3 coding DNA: TGTGCCAGCTCACCACTCGAAGCCCCCGGTGGCTACACCTTC.

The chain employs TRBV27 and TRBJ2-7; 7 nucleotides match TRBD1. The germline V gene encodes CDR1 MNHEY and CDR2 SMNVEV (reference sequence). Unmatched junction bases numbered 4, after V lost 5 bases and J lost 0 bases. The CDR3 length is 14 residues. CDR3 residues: CASSKQGRSYEQYF. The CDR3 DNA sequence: TGTGCCAGCAGTAAACAGGGGCGCTCCTACGAGCAGTACTTC.

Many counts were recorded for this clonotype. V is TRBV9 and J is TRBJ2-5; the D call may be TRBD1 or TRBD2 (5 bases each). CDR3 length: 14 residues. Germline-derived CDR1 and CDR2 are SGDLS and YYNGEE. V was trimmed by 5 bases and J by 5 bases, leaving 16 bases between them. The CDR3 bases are TGTGCCAGCAGTACCGGGTCGGGACGGGAGACCCAGTACTTC. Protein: CASSTGSGRETQYF. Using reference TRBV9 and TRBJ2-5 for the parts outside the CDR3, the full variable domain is DSGVTQTPKHLITATGQRVTLRCSPRSGDLSVYWYQQSLDQGLQFLIQYYNGEERAKGNILERFSAQQFPDLHSELNLSSLELGDSALYFCASSTGSGRETQYFGPGTRLLVL.

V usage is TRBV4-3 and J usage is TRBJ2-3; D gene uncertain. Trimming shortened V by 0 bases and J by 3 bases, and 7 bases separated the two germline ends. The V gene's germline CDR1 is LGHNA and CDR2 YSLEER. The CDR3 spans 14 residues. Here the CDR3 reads CASSQDPRTDTQYF. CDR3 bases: TGCGCCAGCAGCCAAGATCCGAGGACAGATACGCAGTATTTT.

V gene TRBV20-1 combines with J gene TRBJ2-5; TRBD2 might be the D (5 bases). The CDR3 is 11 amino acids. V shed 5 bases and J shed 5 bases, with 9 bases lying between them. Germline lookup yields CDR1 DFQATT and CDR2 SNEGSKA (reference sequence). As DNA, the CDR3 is TGCAGTGCTGGGAGAGGGGAGACCCAGTACTTC. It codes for CSAGRGETQYF.

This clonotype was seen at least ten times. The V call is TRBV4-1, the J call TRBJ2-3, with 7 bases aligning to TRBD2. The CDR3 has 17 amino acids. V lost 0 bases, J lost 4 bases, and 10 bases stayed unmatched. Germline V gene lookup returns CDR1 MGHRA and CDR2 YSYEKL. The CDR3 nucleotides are TGCGCCAGCAGCCAAGACGGAGCCGGGGGGAGCGCAGATACGCAGTATTTT. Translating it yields CASSQDGAGGSADTQYF.

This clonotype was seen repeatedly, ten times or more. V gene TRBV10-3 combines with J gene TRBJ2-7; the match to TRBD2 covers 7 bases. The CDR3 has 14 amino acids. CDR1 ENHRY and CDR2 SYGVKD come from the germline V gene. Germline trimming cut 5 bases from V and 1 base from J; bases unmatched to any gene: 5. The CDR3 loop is CAISSQGGSYEQYV. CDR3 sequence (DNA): TGTGCCATCAGTAGCCAGGGAGGGTCCTACGAGCAGTACGTC.

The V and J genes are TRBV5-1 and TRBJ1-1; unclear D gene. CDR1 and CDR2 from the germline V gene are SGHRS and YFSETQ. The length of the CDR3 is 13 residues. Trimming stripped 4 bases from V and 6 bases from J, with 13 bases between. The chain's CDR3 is CASSETDLAEAFF. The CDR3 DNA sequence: TGCGCCAGCAGCGAGACGGACCTGGCTGAAGCTTTCTTT. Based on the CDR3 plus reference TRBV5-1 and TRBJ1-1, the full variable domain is KAGVTQTPRYLIKTRGQQVTLSCSPISGHRSVSWYQQTPGQGLQFLFEYFSETQRNKGNFPGRFSGRQFSNSRSEMNVSTLELGDSALYLCASSETDLAEAFFGQGTRLTVV.

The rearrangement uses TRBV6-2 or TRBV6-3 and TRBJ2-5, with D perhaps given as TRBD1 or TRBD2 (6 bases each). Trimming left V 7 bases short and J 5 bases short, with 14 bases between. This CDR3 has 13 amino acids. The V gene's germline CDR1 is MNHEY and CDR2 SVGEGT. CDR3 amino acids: CASKGRGRETQYF. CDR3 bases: TGTGCCAGCAAAGGTCGGGGGCGGGAGACCCAGTACTTC.

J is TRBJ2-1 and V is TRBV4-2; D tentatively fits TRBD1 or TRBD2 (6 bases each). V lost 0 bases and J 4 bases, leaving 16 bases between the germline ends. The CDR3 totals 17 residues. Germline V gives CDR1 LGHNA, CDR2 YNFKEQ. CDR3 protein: CASSQDLTGAEYNEQFF. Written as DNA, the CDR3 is TGTGCCAGCAGCCAAGATCTGACGGGGGCGGAGTACAATGAGCAGTTCTTC.

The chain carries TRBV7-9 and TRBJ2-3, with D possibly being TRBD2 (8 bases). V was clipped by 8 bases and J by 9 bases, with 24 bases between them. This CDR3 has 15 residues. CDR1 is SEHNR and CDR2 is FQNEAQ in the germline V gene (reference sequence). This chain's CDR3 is CASDRAAGGRRTQYF. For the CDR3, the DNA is TGTGCCAGCGACAGGGCGGCGGGGGGTCGTCGGACGCAGTATTTT. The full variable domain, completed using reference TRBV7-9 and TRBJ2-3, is DTGVSQNPRHKITKRGQNVTFRCDPISEHNRLYWYRQTLGQGPEFLTYFQNEAQLEKSRLLSDRFSAERPKGSFSTLEIQRTEQGDSAMYLCASDRAAGGRRTQYFGPGTRLTVL.

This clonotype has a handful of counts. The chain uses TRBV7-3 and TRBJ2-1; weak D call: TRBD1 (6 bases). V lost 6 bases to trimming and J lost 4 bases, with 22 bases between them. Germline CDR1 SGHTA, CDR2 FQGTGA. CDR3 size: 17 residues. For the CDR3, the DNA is TGTGCCAGCAGTCCTATGGGGGCCGGGACGGGATACAATGAGCAGTTCTTC. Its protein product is CASSPMGAGTGYNEQFF.

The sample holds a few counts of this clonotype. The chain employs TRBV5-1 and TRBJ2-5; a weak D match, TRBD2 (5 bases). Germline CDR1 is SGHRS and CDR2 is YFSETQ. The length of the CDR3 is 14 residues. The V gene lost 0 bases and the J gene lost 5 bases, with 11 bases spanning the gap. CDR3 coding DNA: TGCGCCAGCAGCTTGGGGCAGAGGGCGGAGACCCAGTACTTC. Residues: CASSLGQRAETQYF.

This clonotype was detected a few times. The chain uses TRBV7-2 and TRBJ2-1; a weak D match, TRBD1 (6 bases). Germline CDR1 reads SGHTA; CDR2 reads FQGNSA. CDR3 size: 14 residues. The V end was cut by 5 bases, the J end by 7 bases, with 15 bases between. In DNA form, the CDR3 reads TGTGCCAGCAGCAAGGGGGACGGCGCAAATGAGCAGTTCTTC. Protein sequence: CASSKGDGANEQFF. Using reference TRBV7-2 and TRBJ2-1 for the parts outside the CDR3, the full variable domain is GAGVSQSPSNKVTEKGKDVELRCDPISGHTALYWYRQSLGQGLEFLIYFQGNSAPDKSGLPSDRFSAERTGGSVSTLTIQRTQQEDSAVYLCASSKGDGANEQFFGPGTRLTVL.